The following is a T cell receptor (beta chain) sequence with its context. Its antigen is unidentified. The V gene's germline CDR1 is SGHNT and CDR2 YYREEE (reference sequence). The CDR3 runs to 14 residues. Trimming left V 3 bases short and J 6 bases short, with 12 bases between. This sample is drawn from a study of cytomegalovirus exposure and HLA in healthy donors. General study points: Researchers counted around 160 TCR beta chains as cytomegalovirus-associated. Most observed TCR sequences were rare, whereas some public TCRs were detected in many donors.

Primers for the PCR totalled 60 Vbeta and 13 Jbeta. The method was immunoSEQ multiplex PCR; TCRdb's version includes in-frame clones alone and lacks a portion of them. The sample shows hundreds of thousands of clones, 70% to 90% of them seen only once. The clonotype comes from a young woman in good health and CMV-seronegative. The chain has TRBV5-4 and TRBJ2-2; tentatively, D is TRBD2 (6 bases). The sequenced sample was PBMCs. This chain's CDR3 is CASSSGTGAGELFF. CDR3 bases: TGTGCCAGCAGCTCCGGGACGGGAGCCGGGGAGCTGTTTTTT.